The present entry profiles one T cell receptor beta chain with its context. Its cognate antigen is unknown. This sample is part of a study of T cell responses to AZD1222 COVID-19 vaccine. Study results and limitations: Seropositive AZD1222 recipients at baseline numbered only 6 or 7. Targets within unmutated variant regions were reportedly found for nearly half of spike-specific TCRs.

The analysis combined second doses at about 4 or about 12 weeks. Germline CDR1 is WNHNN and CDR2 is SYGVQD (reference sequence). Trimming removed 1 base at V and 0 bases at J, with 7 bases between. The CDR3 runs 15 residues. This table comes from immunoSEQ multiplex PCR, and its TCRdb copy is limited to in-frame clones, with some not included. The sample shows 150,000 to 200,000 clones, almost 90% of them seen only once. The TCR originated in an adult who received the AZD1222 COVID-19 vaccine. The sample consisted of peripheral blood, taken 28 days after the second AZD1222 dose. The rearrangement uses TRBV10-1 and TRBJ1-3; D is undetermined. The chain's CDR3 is CASSEWPASGNTIYF. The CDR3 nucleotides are TGCGCCAGCAGTGAGTGGCCTGCCTCTGGAAACACCATATATTTT.